This is a list of T cell receptor beta chains from one sample in a study of response to subunit inactivated influenza vaccine. TCRdb re-derived calls from the RT-PCR reads in MiXCR, one entry per CDR3 protein. This sample yields roughly 500,000 distinct CDR3 sequences, of which 16% are seen a single time; roughly 3.1% belongs to the top ten. The sample in question was CD4+ T cells sorted from PBMCs, obtained around 25 months after vaccination. The receptors derive from a man aged 50 to 69 who received an inactivated influenza vaccine. Both conserved end residues are part of each CDR3. D genes are given only for firm matches. Expanded clones are given a class, and other clones once, few, many or no size at all.

CDR3: CASSPSGGALNEQFF; DNA: TGTGCCAGCAGCCCTAGCGGGGGGGCCCTCAATGAGCAGTTCTTC; size: few; D: TRBD2; J: TRBJ2-1; V: TRBV5-5
CDR3: CASSDMGPQGLGEQYF; DNA: TGTGCCAGCAGTGACATGGGGCCACAGGGGTTGGGTGAGCAGTACTTC; size: .; D: TRBD1; J: TRBJ2-7; V: TRBV25-1
CDR3: CASSGQGGYGANVLTF; DNA: TGTGCCAGCAGTGGGCAGGGTGGGTACGGGGCCAACGTCCTGACTTTC; size: .; D: .; J: TRBJ2-6; V: TRBV2
CDR3: CATSSVDKDRGRGDYGYTF; DNA: TGTGCCACCAGCAGTGTAGATAAGGACAGGGGGCGCGGGGACTATGGCTACACCTTC; size: .; D: TRBD1; J: TRBJ1-2; V: TRBV15
CDR3: CASSAGTAVSYEQYF; DNA: TGTGCCAGCAGCGCCGGGACAGCCGTGAGCTACGAGCAGTACTTC; size: few; D: TRBD1; J: TRBJ2-7; V: TRBV6-1
CDR3: CSARLARAAGELFF; DNA: TGCAGTGCTAGACTGGCCAGGGCGGCCGGGGAGCTGTTTTTT; size: few; D: .; J: TRBJ2-2; V: TRBV20-1
CDR3: CASSEREGGQNYEQYF; DNA: TGTGCCAGCAGCGAGAGAGAGGGTGGGCAGAACTACGAGCAGTACTTC; size: .; D: .; J: TRBJ2-7; V: TRBV9
CDR3: CAISGTEGNEQYF; DNA: TGTGCCATCAGTGGGACTGAAGGGAACGAGCAGTACTTC; size: .; D: .; J: TRBJ2-7; V: TRBV10-3
CDR3: CATSVGGSSQETQYF; DNA: TGTGCCACCAGTGTAGGGGGGTCAAGCCAAGAGACCCAGTACTTC; size: few; D: .; J: TRBJ2-5; V: TRBV24-1
CDR3: CASSLETNRHGYTF; DNA: TGCGCCAGCAGCCTCGAGACGAACAGGCATGGCTACACCTTC; size: many; D: .; J: TRBJ1-2; V: TRBV5-1
CDR3: CASNQDPKYTGELFF; DNA: TGTGCCAGCAACCAAGACCCAAAGTACACCGGGGAGCTGTTTTTT; size: few; D: .; J: TRBJ2-2; V: TRBV28